This is a list of T cell receptor beta chains from one sample in a study of CD8+ T cells in alopecia areata. Sequenced by immunoSEQ multiplex PCR; TCRdb stores in-frame clones only, minus some. The sample yields around 150,000 clones, 50% to 65% seen once. Sequences were obtained from CD4+ T cells sorted from blood. These receptor sequences come from a human donor in good health. Both conserved end residues are part of each CDR3. D genes are given only for firm matches. Clone size is given for some rows only: seen once, a few or many times, or a class if the clone is expanded.

>TRBJ2-7|TRBV23-1|.|.
CASRFVYEQYF
TGCGCCAGCAGATTCGTCTACGAGCAGTACTTC
>TRBJ2-3|TRBV11-2|few|.
CASSSGPYTQYF
TGTGCCAGCAGCTCAGGACCCTATACGCAGTATTTT
>TRBJ2-2|TRBV9|.|.
CASSDRSSVSGELFF
TGTGCCAGCAGCGATCGTTCATCGGTATCCGGGGAGCTGTTTTTT
>TRBJ2-3|TRBV5-1|.|.
CASSLSQRGDTQYF
TGCGCCAGCAGCTTGAGCCAGAGGGGAGATACGCAGTATTTT
>TRBJ1-5|TRBV7-2|.|TRBD1
CASSPGQGNQPQHF
TGTGCCAGCAGCCCGGGACAGGGGAATCAGCCCCAGCATTTT
>TRBJ2-3|TRBV29-1|.|.
CSVRTQGDTQYF
TGCAGCGTTCGGACTCAGGGAGATACGCAGTATTTT
>TRBJ2-1|TRBV29-1|.|TRBD2
CSVAGLAGVIRNEQFF
TGCAGCGTTGCTGGACTAGCGGGAGTCATTCGGAATGAGCAGTTCTTC
>TRBJ2-5|TRBV2|.|.
CASSEVLETQYF
TGTGCCAGCAGTGAAGTCCTGGAGACCCAGTACTTC
>TRBJ1-1|TRBV29-1|.|.
CSVDDAFF
TGCAGCGTTGATGACGCTTTCTTT
>TRBJ2-5|TRBV2|.|TRBD2
CASTGTSGSLMSQYF
TGTGCCAGCACCGGGACTAGCGGGAGCCTTATGTCCCAGTACTTC
>TRBJ1-5|TRBV7-2|few|.
CASSVGSYQPQHF
TGTGCCAGCAGCGTCGGTTCTTATCAGCCCCAGCATTTT
>TRBJ2-1|TRBV5-1|.|TRBD2
CASSLAGGEQFF
TGCGCCAGCAGTTTAGCGGGAGGTGAGCAGTTCTTC
>TRBJ1-2|TRBV25-1|.|.
CASSESGGYTF
TGTGCCAGCAGTGAATCCGGGGGCTACACCTTC
>TRBJ1-4|TRBV7-9|few|TRBD1
CASSSTGNVEKLFF
TGTGCCAGCAGCTCGACAGGGAATGTCGAAAAACTGTTTTTT
>TRBJ2-3|TRBV5-1|.|.
CASSFSRGDTQYF
TGCGCCAGCAGCTTCAGCCGCGGGGATACGCAGTATTTT
>TRBJ1-5|TRBV19|.|.
CASSIKGGNQPQHF
TGTGCCAGTAGTATAAAGGGCGGCAATCAGCCCCAGCATTTT
>TRBJ1-2|TRBV29-1|.|.
CSVEWGDRYGYTF
TGCAGCGTTGAGTGGGGAGACCGCTATGGCTACACCTTC
>TRBJ2-7|TRBV10-3|.|TRBD2
CAIGGLAGDLLHF
TGTGCCATCGGGGGACTAGCGGGAGATTTGTTACACTTC
>TRBJ2-5|TRBV28|.|TRBD2
CASRPFPGRGVQETQYF
TGTGCCAGCAGACCTTTCCCGGGACGGGGGGTTCAAGAGACCCAGTACTTC
>TRBJ2-1|TRBV7-3|.|.
CASSRDSNYYNEQFF
TGTGCCAGCAGCCGCGACAGTAATTACTACAATGAGCAGTTCTTC
>TRBJ2-7|TRBV29-1|.|.
CSVEGDSRSYEQYF
TGCAGCGTTGAAGGAGATAGCAGGTCCTACGAGCAGTACTTC
>TRBJ1-3|TRBV7-8|few|TRBD1
CASSSSTGLGNTIYF
TGTGCCAGCAGCTCATCGACAGGGCTTGGAAACACCATATATTTT
>TRBJ1-2|TRBV2|.|.
CASRGLYGYTF
TGTGCCAGCAGGGGACTCTATGGCTACACCTTC
>TRBJ2-5|TRBV5-6|few|.
CASSFLVGQGTQYF
TGTGCCAGCAGCTTCTTGGTCGGTCAGGGGACCCAGTACTTC
>TRBJ2-2|TRBV4-2|once|TRBD2
CASRDSGFTGELFF
TGTGCCAGCAGGGATAGCGGGTTCACCGGGGAGCTGTTTTTT
>TRBJ2-5|TRBV19|.|.
CASSISRGETQYF
TGTGCCAGTAGTATAAGCAGGGGAGAGACCCAGTACTTC
>TRBJ2-7|TRBV7-9|.|.
CATSIQGVEQYF
TGTGCCACCTCAATACAGGGCGTCGAGCAGTACTTC
>TRBJ2-4|TRBV30|.|.
CAWSPIRNIQYF
TGTGCCTGGAGTCCGATTCGAAACATTCAGTACTTC
>TRBJ2-2|TRBV19|few|.
CASSNRAAGELFF
TGTGCCAGTAGTAATCGGGCTGCCGGGGAGCTGTTTTTT
>TRBJ2-3|TRBV7-2|few|.
CASSPRPSIYTDTQYF
TGTGCCAGCAGCCCACGACCGTCAATCTACACAGATACGCAGTATTTT
>TRBJ2-3|TRBV9|.|.
CASSVVGWYTDTQYF
TGTGCCAGCAGCGTAGTGGGGTGGTACACAGATACGCAGTATTTT
>TRBJ1-4|TRBV29-1|.|TRBD1
CSVTGQGLEKLFF
TGCAGCGTTACCGGACAGGGACTTGAAAAACTGTTTTTT
>TRBJ1-2|TRBV6-5|few|TRBD1
CASSLQGQGGYGYTF
TGTGCCAGCAGTTTACAGGGGCAGGGTGGCTATGGCTACACCTTC
>TRBJ1-2|TRBV2|few|.
CASSESGYGYTF
TGTGCCAGCAGTGAATCGGGCTATGGCTACACCTTC
>TRBJ1-5|TRBV23-1|.|TRBD1
CASSHPDRGLDSQPQHF
TGCGCCAGCAGTCACCCGGACAGGGGGCTTGATAGTCAGCCCCAGCATTTT
>TRBJ1-3|TRBV30|.|.
CAWSVTGGTIYF
TGTGCCTGGAGTGTAACGGGGGGCACCATATATTTT
>TRBJ2-1|TRBV7-9|.|.
CASSGFGREFF
TGTGCCAGCAGCGGATTTGGCAGGGAGTTCTTC
>TRBJ2-2|TRBV5-1|.|.
CASSLQGHTGELFF
TGCGCCAGCAGCTTGCAGGGGCACACCGGGGAGCTGTTTTTT
>TRBJ1-1|TRBV5-4|.|.
CASNRGGGLNTEAFF
TGTGCCAGCAACCGGGGCGGGGGATTGAACACTGAAGCTTTCTTT
>TRBJ2-1|TRBV29-1|.|.
CSVSPKGEQFF
TGCAGCGTTTCACCGAAAGGTGAGCAGTTCTTC
>TRBJ1-3|TRBV29-1|.|TRBD1
CSVAGQGGNTIYF
TGCAGCGTCGCTGGACAGGGGGGAAACACCATATATTTT
>TRBJ1-1|TRBV7-9|.|.
CASSLGGWKNTEAFF
TGTGCCAGCAGCTTAGGGGGGTGGAAGAACACTGAAGCTTTCTTT
>TRBJ2-7|TRBV29-1|few|.
CSYNDGTYEQYF
TGCAGCTACAACGACGGGACCTACGAGCAGTACTTC
>TRBJ2-5|TRBV2|.|TRBD2
CASSTRTSGDQETQYF
TGTGCCAGCAGCACCCGGACTAGCGGGGATCAAGAGACCCAGTACTTC
>TRBJ2-7|TRBV29-1|.|TRBD1
CSVRGTVTYEQYF
TGCAGCGTTAGGGGGACAGTAACCTACGAGCAGTACTTC
>TRBJ1-5|TRBV25-1|few|.
CASSGETVNQPQHF
TGTGCCAGCAGTGGGGAGACTGTGAATCAGCCCCAGCATTTT
>TRBJ2-1|TRBV7-9|.|.
CASSSDVF
TGTGCCAGCAGCTCCGACGTCTTC
>TRBJ2-1|TRBV29-1|.|TRBD2
CSVEGGWRSSYNEQFF
TGCAGCGTTGAGGGGGGGTGGCGGAGCTCCTACAATGAGCAGTTCTTC
>TRBJ2-7|TRBV11-2|.|.
CASSLGTVVGEQYF
TGTGCCAGCAGCTTAGGGACGGTCGTCGGTGAGCAGTACTTC
>TRBJ1-4|TRBV20-1|.|.
CSVATNEKLFF
TGCAGTGTCGCAACTAATGAAAAACTGTTTTTT
>TRBJ1-1|TRBV13|.|.
CASSLRQTNTEAFF
TGTGCCAGCAGCTTACGACAGACGAACACTGAAGCTTTCTTT
>TRBJ2-7|TRBV6-5|.|TRBD2
CASSYGGLVYEQYF
TGTGCCAGCAGTTACGGGGGACTAGTCTACGAGCAGTACTTC
>TRBJ1-1|TRBV27|.|.
CASSLRHPNTEAFF
TGTGCCAGCAGTTTACGGCACCCGAACACTGAAGCTTTCTTT
>TRBJ1-1|TRBV9|.|.
CASSPDTRITEAFF
TGTGCCAGCAGCCCGGATACCAGAATCACTGAAGCTTTCTTT
>TRBJ1-2|TRBV2|few|.
CASSVLPTTSNYGYTF
TGTGCCAGCAGTGTATTGCCGACAACGTCGAACTATGGCTACACCTTC
>TRBJ2-1|TRBV2|few|.
CASRQTGRDNEQFF
TGTGCCAGCAGGCAGACGGGAAGGGACAATGAGCAGTTCTTC
>TRBJ2-1|TRBV29-1|.|TRBD2
CSVEVLAGGSYNEQFF
TGCAGCGTTGAAGTGTTAGCGGGAGGGTCCTACAATGAGCAGTTCTTC